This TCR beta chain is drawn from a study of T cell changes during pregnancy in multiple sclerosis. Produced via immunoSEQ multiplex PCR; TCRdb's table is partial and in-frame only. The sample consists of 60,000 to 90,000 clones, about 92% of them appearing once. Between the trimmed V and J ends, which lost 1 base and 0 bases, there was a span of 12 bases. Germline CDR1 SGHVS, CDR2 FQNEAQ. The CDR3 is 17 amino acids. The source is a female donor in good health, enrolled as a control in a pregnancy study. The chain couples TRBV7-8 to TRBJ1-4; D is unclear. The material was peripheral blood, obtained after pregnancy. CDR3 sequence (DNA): TGTGCCAGCAGCTTAGGGTTCGGTAAACCAACTAATGAAAAACTGTTTTTT. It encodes CASSLGFGKPTNEKLFF.